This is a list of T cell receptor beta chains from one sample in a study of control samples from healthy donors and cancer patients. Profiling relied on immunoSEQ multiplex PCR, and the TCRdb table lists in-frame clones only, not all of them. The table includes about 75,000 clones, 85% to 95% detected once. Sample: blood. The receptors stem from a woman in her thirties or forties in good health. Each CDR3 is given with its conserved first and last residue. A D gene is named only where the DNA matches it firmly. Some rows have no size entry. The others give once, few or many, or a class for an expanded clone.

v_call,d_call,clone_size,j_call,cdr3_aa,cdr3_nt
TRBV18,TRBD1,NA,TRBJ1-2,CASSPGQGAWYGYTF,TGTGCCAGCTCCCCTGGACAGGGTGCGTGGTATGGCTACACCTTC
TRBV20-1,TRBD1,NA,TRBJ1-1,CSASPGTGSNTEAFF,TGCAGTGCGAGTCCCGGGACAGGGAGCAACACTGAAGCTTTCTTT
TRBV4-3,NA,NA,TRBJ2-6,CASSQDGRSRSGANVLTF,TGCGCCAGCAGCCAAGATGGCAGGTCCCGCTCTGGGGCCAACGTCCTGACTTTC
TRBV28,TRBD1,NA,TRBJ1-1,CASSLTGENTEAFF,TGTGCCAGCAGTTTAACAGGGGAGAACACTGAAGCTTTCTTT
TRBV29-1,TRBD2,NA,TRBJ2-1,CSVGKGLAVSYNEQFF,TGCAGCGTTGGTAAAGGCCTAGCGGTATCCTACAATGAGCAGTTCTTC
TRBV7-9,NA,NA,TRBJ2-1,CASSHPRDNYNEQFF,TGTGCCAGCAGCCACCCCCGGGACAACTACAATGAGCAGTTCTTC
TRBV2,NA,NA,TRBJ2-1,CASRRNRDNEQFF,TGTGCCAGCAGGCGGAACAGGGACAATGAGCAGTTCTTC
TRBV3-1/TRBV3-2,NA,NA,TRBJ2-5,CASSPRDYQETQYF,TGTGCCAGCAGCCCCCGGGACTACCAAGAGACCCAGTACTTC
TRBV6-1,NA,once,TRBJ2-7,CASSELPLEQYF,TGTGCCAGCAGTGAACTCCCTCTCGAGCAGTACTTC
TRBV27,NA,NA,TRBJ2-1,CASNQGFGNEQFF,TGTGCCAGCAATCAGGGCTTCGGCAATGAGCAGTTCTTC
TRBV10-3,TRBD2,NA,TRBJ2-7,CAISDQTSGSSYEQYF,TGTGCCATCAGTGACCAGACTAGCGGGAGCTCCTACGAGCAGTACTTC
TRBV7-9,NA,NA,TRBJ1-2,CASSLVGSGYGYTF,TGTGCCAGCAGCTTAGTAGGGTCGGGCTATGGCTACACCTTC
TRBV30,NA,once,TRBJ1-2,CAWSKQAYGYTF,TGTGCCTGGTCGAAACAGGCCTATGGCTACACCTTC
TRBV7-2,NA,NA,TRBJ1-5,CASSFSGQPQHF,TGTGCCAGCAGCTTTTCCGGTCAGCCCCAGCATTTT
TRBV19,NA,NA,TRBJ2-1,CASSMGVGSLEQFF,TGTGCCAGTAGTATGGGGGTGGGCTCTCTGGAGCAGTTCTTC
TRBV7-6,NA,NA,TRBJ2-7,CASSPEGLINYEQYF,TGTGCCAGCAGCCCAGAAGGACTAATCAACTACGAGCAGTACTTC
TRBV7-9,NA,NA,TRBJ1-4,CASSPDGFFEKLFF,TGTGCCAGCAGCCCAGACGGGTTTTTTGAAAAACTGTTTTTT
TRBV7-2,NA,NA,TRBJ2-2,CASSPGGALTGELFF,TGTGCCAGCAGCCCCGGCGGGGCACTCACCGGGGAGCTGTTTTTT
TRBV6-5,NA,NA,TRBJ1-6,CASSPTGGDSPLHF,TGTGCCAGCAGTCCGACAGGCGGGGATTCACCCCTCCACTTT
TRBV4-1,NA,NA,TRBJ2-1,CASSQAGPNEQFF,TGCGCCAGCAGCCAAGCCGGGCCCAATGAGCAGTTCTTC
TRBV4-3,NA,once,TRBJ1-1,CASSQDGVNTEAFF,TGCGCCAGCAGCCAAGATGGGGTCAACACTGAAGCTTTCTTT
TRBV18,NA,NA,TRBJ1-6,CASSPRGGGDSPLHF,TGTGCCAGCTCACCACGGGGGGGTGGCGATTCACCCCTCCACTTT
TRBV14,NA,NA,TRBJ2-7,CASSQDLTAREQYF,TGTGCCAGCAGCCAAGATCTAACAGCACGCGAGCAGTACTTC
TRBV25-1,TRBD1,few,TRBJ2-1,CASSEFKSGQGKFF,TGTGCCAGCAGTGAATTTAAATCGGGACAGGGGAAATTCTTC
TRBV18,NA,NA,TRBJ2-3,CASSPPSTDTQYF,TGTGCCAGCTCACCTCCTAGCACAGATACGCAGTATTTT
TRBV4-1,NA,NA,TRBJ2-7,CASSQDGTPGGEQYF,TGCGCCAGCAGCCAAGATGGGACCCCGGGTGGCGAGCAGTACTTC
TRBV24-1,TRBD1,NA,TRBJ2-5,CATSATGWNQETQYF,TGTGCCACCAGTGCGACAGGGTGGAACCAAGAGACCCAGTACTTC
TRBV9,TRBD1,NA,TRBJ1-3,CASSVGTGVGNTIYF,TGTGCCAGCAGCGTAGGGACAGGAGTTGGAAACACCATATATTTT
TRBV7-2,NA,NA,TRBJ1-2,CASSQRRDRYGYTF,TGTGCCAGCAGCCAGAGAAGAGACCGCTATGGCTACACCTTC
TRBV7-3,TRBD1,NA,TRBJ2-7,CASSKTGTSSYEQYF,TGTGCCAGCAGCAAGACAGGGACCAGCTCCTACGAGCAGTACTTC
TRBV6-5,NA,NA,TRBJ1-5,CASSIDSSNQPQHF,TGTGCCAGCAGTATAGACAGTAGCAATCAGCCCCAGCATTTT
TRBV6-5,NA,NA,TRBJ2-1,CASSLGPYNEQFF,TGTGCCAGCAGCCTCGGGCCGTACAATGAGCAGTTCTTC
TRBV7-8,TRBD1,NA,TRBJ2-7,CASSFDRGLSYEQYF,TGTGCCAGCAGCTTCGACAGGGGGCTGTCCTACGAGCAGTACTTC
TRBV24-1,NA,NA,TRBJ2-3,CATSVGFPTPDTQYF,TGTGCCACCAGTGTTGGCTTCCCAACCCCGGATACGCAGTATTTT
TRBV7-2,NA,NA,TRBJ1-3,CASSLVSGSGNTIYF,TGTGCCAGCAGCTTAGTGAGCGGCTCTGGAAACACCATATATTTT
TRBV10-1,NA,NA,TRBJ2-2,CASSEGGRLNTGELFF,TGCGCCAGCAGTGAGGGGGGCCGGTTAAACACCGGGGAGCTGTTTTTT
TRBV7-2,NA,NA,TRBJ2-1,CASSSAAANEQFF,TGTGCCAGCAGCTCCGCGGCGGCCAATGAGCAGTTCTTC
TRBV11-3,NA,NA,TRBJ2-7,CASSPTGSGGYEQYF,TGTGCCAGCAGCCCCACAGGGTCGGGTGGGTACGAGCAGTACTTC
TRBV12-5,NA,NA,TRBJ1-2,CASEGYGYTF,TGTGCTAGTGAGGGCTATGGCTACACCTTC
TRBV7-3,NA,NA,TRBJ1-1,CASSLQSGVTEAFF,TGTGCCAGCAGCTTACAGTCCGGTGTGACTGAAGCTTTCTTT
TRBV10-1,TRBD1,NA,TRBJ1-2,CASSGTGDYGYTF,TGCGCCAGCAGTGGGACAGGGGACTATGGCTACACCTTC